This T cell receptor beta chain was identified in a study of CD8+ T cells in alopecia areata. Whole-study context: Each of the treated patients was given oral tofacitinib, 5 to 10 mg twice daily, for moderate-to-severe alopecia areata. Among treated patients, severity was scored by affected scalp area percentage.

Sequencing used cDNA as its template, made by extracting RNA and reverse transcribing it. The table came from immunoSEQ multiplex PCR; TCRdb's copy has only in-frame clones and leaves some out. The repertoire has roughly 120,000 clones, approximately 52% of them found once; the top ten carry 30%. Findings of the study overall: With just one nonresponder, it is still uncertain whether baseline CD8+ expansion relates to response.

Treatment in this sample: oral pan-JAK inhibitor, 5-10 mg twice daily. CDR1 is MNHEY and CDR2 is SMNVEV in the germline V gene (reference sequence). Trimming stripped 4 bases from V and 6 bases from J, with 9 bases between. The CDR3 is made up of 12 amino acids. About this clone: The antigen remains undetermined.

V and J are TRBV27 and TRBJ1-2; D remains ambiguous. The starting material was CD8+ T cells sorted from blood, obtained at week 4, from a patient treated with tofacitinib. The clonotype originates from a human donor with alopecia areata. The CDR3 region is CASSSAGDGYTF. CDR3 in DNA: TGTGCCAGCAGTTCAGCGGGCGATGGCTACACCTTC.